The rows below give T cell receptor beta chains drawn from one sample of a study of CD8 T cells in Susac syndrome. MiXCR was run by TCRdb on the immunoSEQ multiplex PCR reads, yielding one entry per CDR3 protein. Here the sample spans around 150,000 distinct CDR3 sequences, approximately 93% being singletons. Sequenced material: CD4+ T cells from PBMCs. The receptors were gathered from a human donor with multiple sclerosis. CDR3s include the opening cysteine and the closing phenylalanine or tryptophan. Fields, in order: D gene, J gene, clone size, V gene, CDR3 protein, CDR3 DNA. A D gene is named only where the DNA matches it firmly. Size is stated for part of the rows, as once, few or many counts, or as a class when the clone is expanded.

TRBD1	TRBJ2-3	few	TRBV18	CASSPPGTASTDTQYF	TGTGCCAGCTCACCACCGGGGACAGCTAGCACAGATACGCAGTATTTT
NA	TRBJ2-1	NA	TRBV5-4	CASSLAQAEYNEQFF	TGTGCCAGCAGCTTGGCCCAAGCGGAGTACAATGAGCAGTTCTTC
NA	TRBJ1-1	NA	TRBV2	CASTGTSAWGTEAFF	TGTGCCAGCACGGGGACGTCCGCATGGGGCACTGAAGCTTTCTTT
TRBD2	TRBJ2-1	NA	TRBV29-1	CSAHVGEGAGNEQFF	TGCAGCGCCCATGTCGGGGAGGGAGCAGGTAATGAGCAGTTCTTC
NA	TRBJ1-1	NA	TRBV30	CAWEQNTEAFF	TGTGCCTGGGAACAGAACACTGAAGCTTTCTTT
TRBD1	TRBJ2-2	NA	TRBV25-1	CASSGTNRGTGELFF	TGTGCCAGCAGTGGTACAAACAGGGGAACCGGGGAGCTGTTTTTT
NA	TRBJ2-7	NA	TRBV10-2	CASSGAAYEQYF	TGCGCCAGCAGTGGGGCAGCGTACGAGCAGTACTTC
NA	TRBJ2-7	NA	TRBV20-1	CSARERADSYEQYF	TGCAGTGCTAGAGAGCGAGCTGACTCCTACGAGCAGTACTTC
NA	TRBJ2-5	NA	TRBV12-3/TRBV12-4	CASTRGDQETQYF	TGTGCCAGCACAAGGGGAGACCAAGAGACCCAGTACTTC
NA	TRBJ2-2	once	TRBV29-1	CSVQVPGELFF	TGCAGCGTGCAGGTTCCCGGGGAGCTGTTTTTT
NA	TRBJ1-5	NA	TRBV28	CASSFLDKTQHF	TGTGCCAGCAGTTTTCTGGACAAGACCCAGCATTTT
NA	TRBJ1-3	NA	TRBV5-4	CASSLGPKQGGNTIYF	TGTGCCAGCAGTCTTGGACCCAAGCAAGGCGGAAACACCATATATTTT
NA	TRBJ2-1	NA	TRBV5-4	CASSLASTANEQFF	TGTGCCAGCAGCTTGGCCTCGACAGCCAATGAGCAGTTCTTC
TRBD1	TRBJ2-1	NA	TRBV20-1	CSATGTGTYNEQFF	TGCAGTGCGACCGGGACAGGGACCTACAATGAGCAGTTCTTC
NA	TRBJ1-1	NA	TRBV7-2	CASSPSPRQYTEAFF	TGTGCCAGCAGCCCCTCCCCCCGACAGTACACTGAAGCTTTCTTT
NA	TRBJ1-5	NA	TRBV7-2	CASSSAGGLNQPQHF	TGTGCCAGCAGCTCGGCGGGGGGCCTTAATCAGCCCCAGCATTTT
NA	TRBJ1-1	NA	TRBV10-3	CAISSATPAEAFF	TGTGCCATCAGCTCGGCCACGCCTGCTGAAGCTTTCTTT
TRBD1	TRBJ2-1	NA	TRBV18	CASSPDRDDYNEQFF	TGTGCCAGCTCACCGGACAGGGATGACTACAATGAGCAGTTCTTC
NA	TRBJ2-7	NA	TRBV7-8	CASSRTAKYEQYF	TGTGCCAGCAGCCGGACTGCGAAGTACGAGCAGTACTTC
NA	TRBJ1-5	few	TRBV20-1	CSADSRGLRGQPQHF	TGCAGTGCGGATTCCAGGGGATTGAGGGGTCAGCCCCAGCATTTT
TRBD2	TRBJ2-1	NA	TRBV9	CASSVRPGLGVDEQFF	TGTGCCAGCAGCGTACGCCCGGGACTAGGAGTGGATGAGCAGTTCTTC
NA	TRBJ2-1	NA	TRBV6-5	CATKPRLSSYNEQFF	TGTGCCACTAAACCGAGGCTTAGCTCCTACAATGAGCAGTTCTTC
NA	TRBJ2-7	NA	TRBV28	CASSPPGTGEQYF	TGTGCCAGCAGCCCCCCCGGAACCGGTGAGCAGTACTTC
NA	TRBJ2-7	once	TRBV2	CASNRDGAYEQYF	TGTGCCAGCAACAGAGACGGCGCCTACGAGCAGTACTTC
NA	TRBJ2-5	NA	TRBV18	CASSPNGETQYF	TGTGCCAGCTCACCCAATGGAGAGACCCAGTACTTC
TRBD1	TRBJ1-1	NA	TRBV11-1	CASSAGQGAPEAFF	TGTGCCAGCAGCGCGGGACAGGGGGCCCCTGAAGCTTTCTTT
TRBD2	TRBJ2-3	NA	TRBV27	CASATRLATSTDTQYF	TGTGCCAGCGCAACGAGACTAGCTACAAGCACAGATACGCAGTATTTT
NA	TRBJ1-2	NA	TRBV2	CASTSGIGYTF	TGTGCCAGCACCTCAGGGATCGGCTACACCTTC
TRBD2	TRBJ2-1	NA	TRBV27	CASSLIGLAGRHEQFF	TGTGCCAGCAGTTTAATAGGACTAGCGGGTAGGCATGAGCAGTTCTTC
NA	TRBJ2-2	NA	TRBV4-3	CASSRLAGTQNTGELFF	TGCGCCAGCAGCCGACTGGCGGGGACCCAGAACACCGGGGAGCTGTTTTTT
NA	TRBJ2-6	NA	TRBV7-2	CASSLGGGANVLTF	TGTGCCAGCAGCTTAGGAGGTGGGGCCAACGTCCTGACTTTC
TRBD1	TRBJ1-5	NA	TRBV12-3/TRBV12-4	CASSLLTGGGQPQHF	TGTGCCAGCAGTTTACTTACAGGGGGAGGGCAGCCCCAGCATTTT
TRBD1	TRBJ1-2	NA	TRBV30	CAWSPRQGGYGYTF	TGTGCCTGGAGTCCAAGACAGGGGGGCTATGGCTACACCTTC
NA	TRBJ1-5	NA	TRBV20-1	CSALQGNQPQHF	TGCAGTGCCCTCCAGGGCAATCAGCCCCAGCATTTT
TRBD1	TRBJ2-5	NA	TRBV11-2	CASSLGTGVVETQYF	TGTGCCAGCAGCTTAGGGACAGGGGTCGTAGAGACCCAGTACTTC
NA	TRBJ1-1	NA	TRBV29-1	CGGGNTEAFF	TGCGGGGGAGGGAACACTGAAGCTTTCTTT
TRBD1	TRBJ2-1	NA	TRBV24-1	CATSDPQGAWSNEQFF	TGTGCCACCAGTGATCCTCAGGGGGCCTGGAGCAATGAGCAGTTCTTC
NA	TRBJ2-7	NA	TRBV6-2/TRBV6-3	CASSYSRDGNYEQYF	TGTGCCAGCAGTTACTCCCGAGACGGGAACTACGAGCAGTACTTC
NA	TRBJ2-1	NA	TRBV4-1	CASSQDLNEQFF	TGCGCCAGCAGCCAAGATCTGAATGAGCAGTTCTTC
TRBD1	TRBJ2-7	NA	TRBV7-8	CASSLNRGGYEQYF	TGTGCCAGCAGCTTAAACAGGGGCGGGTACGAGCAGTACTTC
NA	TRBJ1-1	once	TRBV30	CACGRGRTEAFF	TGTGCCTGCGGACGGGGGCGCACTGAAGCTTTCTTT
NA	TRBJ2-7	NA	TRBV15	CATSRDRQVNEQYF	TGTGCCACCAGCAGAGATCGACAGGTAAACGAGCAGTACTTC
NA	TRBJ2-5	once	TRBV6-6	CASSYDTQETQYF	TGTGCCAGCAGTTACGACACCCAAGAGACCCAGTACTTC
NA	TRBJ1-1	NA	TRBV9	CASSEGVWANTEAFF	TGTGCCAGCAGCGAGGGGGTCTGGGCAAACACTGAAGCTTTCTTT
TRBD1	TRBJ1-1	NA	TRBV28	CASSYVTGGNTEAFF	TGTGCCAGCAGTTACGTGACAGGGGGCAACACTGAAGCTTTCTTT
NA	TRBJ2-7	NA	TRBV2	CASSEPPSAPRTYEQYF	TGTGCCAGCAGTGAACCCCCGTCGGCCCCACGTACCTACGAGCAGTACTTC
NA	TRBJ2-5	NA	TRBV25-1	CASSKAGETQYF	TGTGCCAGCAGTAAAGCGGGAGAGACCCAGTACTTC
NA	TRBJ1-1	NA	TRBV2	CASGQTPSDTEAFF	TGTGCCAGCGGGCAGACACCTTCGGACACTGAAGCTTTCTTT
NA	TRBJ2-5	NA	TRBV29-1	CSVAWAPETQYF	TGCAGCGTTGCGTGGGCACCGGAGACCCAGTACTTC
TRBD1	TRBJ1-5	NA	TRBV6-2/TRBV6-3	CASSGQALGGPQHF	TGTGCCAGCAGCGGACAGGCCTTAGGTGGGCCCCAGCATTTT
NA	TRBJ2-2	NA	TRBV5-8	CASSLGRGDPGELFF	TGTGCCAGCAGCTTGGGACGGGGAGACCCCGGGGAGCTGTTTTTT
TRBD1	TRBJ2-1	NA	TRBV20-1	CSATNRGPQFSSYNEQFF	TGCAGTGCTACAAACAGGGGTCCTCAGTTTTCCTCCTACAATGAGCAGTTCTTC
TRBD1	TRBJ2-2	NA	TRBV4-3	CASSRVATGVTGELFF	TGCGCCAGCAGCAGAGTGGCGACAGGGGTCACCGGGGAGCTGTTTTTT
NA	TRBJ1-2	NA	TRBV12-3/TRBV12-4	CASRGALNYGYTF	TGTGCCAGCCGGGGAGCTCTGAACTATGGCTACACCTTC
NA	TRBJ2-5	few	TRBV4-2	CASSQGGKETQYF	TGTGCCAGCAGCCAAGGAGGGAAAGAGACCCAGTACTTC
NA	TRBJ1-5	NA	TRBV27	CASSFVQPQHF	TGTGCCAGCAGTTTTGTTCAGCCCCAGCATTTT
TRBD1	TRBJ2-1	once	TRBV9	CASSVTGQGAGEQFF	TGTGCCAGCAGCGTAACGGGACAGGGCGCTGGGGAGCAGTTCTTC
TRBD1	TRBJ1-1	NA	TRBV4-2	CASSPQTGRFTEAFF	TGTGCCAGCAGCCCCCAGACAGGGAGATTCACTGAAGCTTTCTTT
NA	TRBJ2-1	NA	TRBV27	CASSSRFPSYNEQFF	TGTGCCAGCAGTTCTCGCTTTCCTTCCTACAATGAGCAGTTCTTC